This TCR beta chain was identified during a study of blood T cell repertoires in COVID-19. In the study overall: The United States, Italy and Spain provided the acute and convalescent COVID-19 samples. From T cells, B-cell-depleted T cells, or PBMCs came the material, which was cDNA or gDNA.

In the original analysis: It was from reference gene primer amplification that nucleated cell counts were estimated. Repertoires were generated with immunoSEQ multiplex PCR, while TCRdb's copy carries only in-frame clones and drops some. The DNA was the basis for D and trimming; V, J and clone size are from that table. The table records 80,000 to 100,000 clones, around 82% of them present only once. The CDR3 covers 16 residues. Germline lookup yields CDR1 WSHSY and CDR2 SAAADI. V trimming: 3 bases; J trimming: 4 bases; junction bases outside the gene matches: 5. The gene calls are TRBV10-2 and TRBJ2-3; 12 nucleotides align to TRBD2. This TCR was recovered from a man aged 65 to 85 with active or convalescent COVID-19. The sequencing input was peripheral blood. CDR3 nucleotides: TGCGCCAGCAGTGATCTCGGACTAGCGGGGCCAGATACGCAGTATTTT. This sequence encodes CASSDLGLAGPDTQYF.